This T cell receptor beta chain came from a study of neoadjuvant nivolumab and ipilimumab in lung cancer. This table comes from immunoSEQ multiplex PCR, and its TCRdb copy is limited to in-frame clones, with some not included. The data show tens of thousands of clones, approximately 80% seen once. Germline loops: CDR1 MNHEY, CDR2 SVGAGI. The CDR3 sequence is 14 residues long. Trimming took 5 bases from V and 9 from J, leaving 17 bases between them. The sample in question was peripheral blood, obtained before neoadjuvant nivolumab, alone or with ipilimumab. The chain has TRBV6-5 and TRBJ1-5; weak D call: TRBD1 (5 bases). The receptor's source is an adult with non-small cell lung cancer. CDR3 sequence reads: CASSQGVQERPQHF. The CDR3 coding sequence is TGTGCCAGCAGTCAAGGGGTGCAGGAGCGGCCCCAGCATTTT.